This T cell receptor (beta chain) is from a study of blood T cells in healthy people across ages. In the study overall: Per every two T cells, about one barcoded beta molecule was captured by template switching.

The study's findings and limits: Strongly correlated with naive T cell percentage was TCR beta diversity.

About this clonotype: Antigen specificity is unknown.

Sample-barcoded 5' priming and a J-beta primer mix drove a second PCR of roughly 6 to 12 cycles. Tagging of each cDNA molecule was performed by a template-switch adaptor with 12 random nucleotides. TCRdb processed the 5' RACE reads anew with MiXCR; each CDR3 protein has one entry. Here the sample spans roughly 1.9 million distinct CDR3 sequences, about 39% being singletons. The length of the CDR3 is 15 residues. V shed 5 bases and J 5 bases; nucleotides not matched to a gene: 11. Germline assignment: CDR1 SQVTM and CDR2 ANQGSEA. The TCR was taken from a human donor in good health. Sample: blood. V and J are TRBV29-1 and TRBJ2-1, with TRBD2 matching 8 bases. CDR3 sequence (DNA): TGCAGCGTTTCTCGGAGCGGGAGCCCTAACAATGAGCAGTTCTTC. It yields the protein CSVSRSGSPNNEQFF.